This TCR beta chain was identified in a study of blood T cell repertoires in COVID-19. The wider study: Sites in the United States, Italy and Spain provided acute and convalescent COVID-19 samples.

Participants, 18 to 89 years old, spanned fewer than 25 US areas. TCRdb's table, derived via immunoSEQ multiplex PCR, lists solely in-frame clones and lacks some. The sample includes fewer than 200,000 clones, over 70% of them seen just once. This clone was seen many times. This TCR derives from a woman between 35 and 50 years old with acute COVID-19. Sequenced sample: PBMCs or T cells enriched from blood (not recorded which).

This CDR3 is CASSPGLLYEQYF. CDR3 nucleotide sequence: TGTGCCAGCTCACCCGGACTACTTTACGAGCAGTACTTC. The V gene is TRBV18, the J gene TRBJ2-7, with D possibly TRBD2 on 6 matching bases. This CDR3 spans 13 amino acids. Trimming took off 3 bases at V and 4 bases at J, with 10 bases between the two ends. CDR1 KGHSH and CDR2 LQKENI come from the germline V gene.